This note documents a single TCR beta chain sequence. Its antigen is undetermined. CDR3 length: 17 amino acids. V shed 1 base, J shed 1 base, and the junction held 8 bases outside the gene matches. From germline, CDR1 is SEHNR and CDR2 FQNEAQ (reference sequence). Sequencing was performed with immunoSEQ multiplex PCR; in TCRdb, only in-frame clones are kept and a portion is missing. The sample records around 65,000 clones, roughly 83% being singletons. The sample originates from a study of T cell responses to AZD1222 COVID-19 vaccine. Study observations and caveats: Just five or six AZD1222 recipients were seropositive at baseline. Reportedly, nearly half the spike-specific TCRs target unmutated variant regions. With two AZD1222 doses given, Spike-specific TCR breadth and depth both rose.

The sequences come from peripheral blood, collected 28 days after the second AZD1222 dose. V is TRBV7-9 and J is TRBJ2-5; 8 bases are shared with TRBD2. This TCR came from an adult who received the AZD1222 COVID-19 vaccine. Written as DNA, the CDR3 is TGTGCCAGCAGCTTAGGAATTGCGGGGGGAACCCAAGAGACCCAGTACTTC. Amino acids: CASSLGIAGGTQETQYF.